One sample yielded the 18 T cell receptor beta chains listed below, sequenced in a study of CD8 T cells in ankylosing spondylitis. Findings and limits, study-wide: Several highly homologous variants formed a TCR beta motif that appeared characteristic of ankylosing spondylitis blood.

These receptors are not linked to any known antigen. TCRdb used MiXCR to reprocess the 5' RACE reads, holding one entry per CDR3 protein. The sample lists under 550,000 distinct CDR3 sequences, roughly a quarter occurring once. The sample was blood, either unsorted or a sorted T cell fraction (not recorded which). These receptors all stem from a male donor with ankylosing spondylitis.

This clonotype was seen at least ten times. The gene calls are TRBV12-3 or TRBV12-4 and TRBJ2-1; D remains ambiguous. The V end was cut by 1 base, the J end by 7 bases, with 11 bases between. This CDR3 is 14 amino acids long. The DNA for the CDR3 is TGTGCCAGCAGTTTAGGACATGATCGGAATGAGCAGTTCTTC. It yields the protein CASSLGHDRNEQFF.

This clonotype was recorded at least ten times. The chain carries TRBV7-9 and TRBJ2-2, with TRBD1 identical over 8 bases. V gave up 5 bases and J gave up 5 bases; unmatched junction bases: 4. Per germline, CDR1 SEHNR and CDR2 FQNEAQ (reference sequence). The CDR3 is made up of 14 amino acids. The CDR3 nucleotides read TGTGCCAGCAGCCGGGACAGGTGGACCGGGGAGCTGTTTTTT. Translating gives CASSRDRWTGELFF.

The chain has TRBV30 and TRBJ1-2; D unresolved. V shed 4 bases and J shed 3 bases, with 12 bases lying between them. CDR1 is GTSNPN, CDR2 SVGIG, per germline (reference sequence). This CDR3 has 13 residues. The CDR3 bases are TGTGCCTGGAACTCGGGTTTTCACTATGGCTACACCTTC. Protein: CAWNSGFHYGYTF.

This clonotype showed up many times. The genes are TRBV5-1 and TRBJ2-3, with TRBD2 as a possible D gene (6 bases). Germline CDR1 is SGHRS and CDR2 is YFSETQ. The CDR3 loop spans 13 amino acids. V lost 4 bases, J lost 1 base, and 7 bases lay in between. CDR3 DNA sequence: TGCGCCAGCAGCGGGGAGGGCACAGATACGCAGTATTTT. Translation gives CASSGEGTDTQYF.

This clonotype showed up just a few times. The CDR3 DNA sequence: TGTGCCAGCAGCCCCAGGGGATGGAGCTATGGCTACACCTTC. Protein sequence: CASSPRGWSYGYTF. The chain combines TRBV12-3 or TRBV12-4 with TRBJ1-2, with D possibly being TRBD1 (6 bases). Trimming took off 6 bases at V and 4 bases at J, with 15 bases between the two ends. This CDR3 is built from 14 residues.

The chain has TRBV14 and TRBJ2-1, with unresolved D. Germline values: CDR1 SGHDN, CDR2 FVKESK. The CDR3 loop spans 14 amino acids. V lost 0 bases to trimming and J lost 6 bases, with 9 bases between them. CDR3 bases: TGTGCCAGCAGCCAAGATTACTACCGCAATGAGCAGTTCTTC. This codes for CASSQDYYRNEQFF.

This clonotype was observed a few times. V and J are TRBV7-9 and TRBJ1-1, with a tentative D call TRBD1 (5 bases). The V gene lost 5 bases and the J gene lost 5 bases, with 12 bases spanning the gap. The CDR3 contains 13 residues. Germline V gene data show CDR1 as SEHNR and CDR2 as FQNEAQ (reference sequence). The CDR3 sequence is CASSPTEGTEAFF. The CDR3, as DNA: TGTGCCAGCAGCCCCACCGAGGGGACTGAAGCTTTCTTT. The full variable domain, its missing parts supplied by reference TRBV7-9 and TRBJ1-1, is DTGVSQNPRHKITKRGQNVTFRCDPISEHNRLYWYRQTLGQGPEFLTYFQNEAQLEKSRLLSDRFSAERPKGSFSTLEIQRTEQGDSAMYLCASSPTEGTEAFFGQGTRLTVV.

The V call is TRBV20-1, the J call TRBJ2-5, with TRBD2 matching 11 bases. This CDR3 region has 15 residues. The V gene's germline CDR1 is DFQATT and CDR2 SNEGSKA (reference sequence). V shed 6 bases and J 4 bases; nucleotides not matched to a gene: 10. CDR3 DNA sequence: TGCAGTGCCGGAGCCCTAGCGGGAGGAGGAGAGACCCAGTACTTC. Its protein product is CSAGALAGGGETQYF.

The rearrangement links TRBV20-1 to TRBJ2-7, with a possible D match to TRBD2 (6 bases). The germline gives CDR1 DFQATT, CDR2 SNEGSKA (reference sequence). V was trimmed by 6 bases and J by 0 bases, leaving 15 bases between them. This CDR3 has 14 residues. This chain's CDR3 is CSAEAGTGSYEQYF. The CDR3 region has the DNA TGCAGTGCCGAGGCGGGGACGGGCTCCTACGAGCAGTACTTC.

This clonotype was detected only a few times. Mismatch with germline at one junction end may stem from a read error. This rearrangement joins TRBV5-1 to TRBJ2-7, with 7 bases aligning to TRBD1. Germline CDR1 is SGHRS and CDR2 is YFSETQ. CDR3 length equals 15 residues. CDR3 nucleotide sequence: TGCGCCAGCAGCCCCGGCAGGGGGTCCTCCGACGAGCAGTACTTC. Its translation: CASSPGRGSSDEQYF.

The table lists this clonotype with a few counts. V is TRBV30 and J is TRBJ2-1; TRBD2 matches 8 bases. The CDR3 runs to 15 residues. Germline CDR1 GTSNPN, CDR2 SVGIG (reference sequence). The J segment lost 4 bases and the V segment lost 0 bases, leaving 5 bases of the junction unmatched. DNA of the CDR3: TGTGCCTGGAGTGTCGCACTAGCGGATTACAATGAGCAGTTCTTC. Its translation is CAWSVALADYNEQFF.

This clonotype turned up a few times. The CDR3 loop is CASSVFGPSYEQYF. The CDR3 DNA follows: TGTGCCAGCAGCGTTTTTGGACCCTCCTACGAGCAGTACTTC. The rearrangement links TRBV7-9 to TRBJ2-7; D call uncertain. The CDR3 sequence is 14 residues long. With 5 bases removed from V and 0 bases from J, the gap between germline ends came to 11 bases. Germline V gene sequence: CDR1 SEHNR, CDR2 FQNEAQ (reference sequence).

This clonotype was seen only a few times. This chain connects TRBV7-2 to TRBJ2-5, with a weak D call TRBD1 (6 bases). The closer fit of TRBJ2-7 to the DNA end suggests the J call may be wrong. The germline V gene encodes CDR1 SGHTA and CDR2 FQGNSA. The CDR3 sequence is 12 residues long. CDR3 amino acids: CASSLRQAEQYF. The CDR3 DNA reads TGTGCCAGCAGCTTGCGACAGGCCGAGCAGTACTTC.

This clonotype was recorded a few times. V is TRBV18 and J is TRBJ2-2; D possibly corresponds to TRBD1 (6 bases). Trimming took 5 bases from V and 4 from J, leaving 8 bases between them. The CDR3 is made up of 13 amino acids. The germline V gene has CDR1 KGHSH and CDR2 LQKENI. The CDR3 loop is CASSGDITGELFF. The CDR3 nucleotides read TGTGCCAGCTCAGGGGACATCACCGGGGAGCTGTTTTTT. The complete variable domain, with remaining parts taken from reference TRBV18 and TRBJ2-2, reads NAGVMQNPRHLVRRRGQEARLRCSPMKGHSHVYWYRQLPEEGLKFMVYLQKENIIDESGMPKERFSAEFPKEGPSILRIQQVVRGDSAAYFCASSGDITGELFFGEGSRLTVL.

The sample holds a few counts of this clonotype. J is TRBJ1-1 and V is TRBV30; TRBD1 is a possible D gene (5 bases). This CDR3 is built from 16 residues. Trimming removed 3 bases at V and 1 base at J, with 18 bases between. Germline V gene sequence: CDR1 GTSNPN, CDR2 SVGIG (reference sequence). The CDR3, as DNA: TGTGCCTGGAGAGCCACGGTCGGGCAGGGGAACACTGAAGCTTTCTTT. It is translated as CAWRATVGQGNTEAFF.

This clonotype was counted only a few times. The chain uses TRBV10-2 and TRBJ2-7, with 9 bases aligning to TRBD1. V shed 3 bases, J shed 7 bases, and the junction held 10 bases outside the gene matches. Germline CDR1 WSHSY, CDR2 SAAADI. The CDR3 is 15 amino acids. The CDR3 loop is CASSEGTGRAWEQYF. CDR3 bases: TGCGCCAGCAGTGAAGGGACAGGGCGCGCTTGGGAGCAGTACTTC.

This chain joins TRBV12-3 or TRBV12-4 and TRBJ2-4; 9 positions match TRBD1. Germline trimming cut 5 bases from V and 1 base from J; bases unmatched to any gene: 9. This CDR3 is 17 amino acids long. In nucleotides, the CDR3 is TGTGCCAGCAGTATCTACAGGGGGCCGGGGGCCAAAAACATTCAGTACTTC. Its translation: CASSIYRGPGAKNIQYF.

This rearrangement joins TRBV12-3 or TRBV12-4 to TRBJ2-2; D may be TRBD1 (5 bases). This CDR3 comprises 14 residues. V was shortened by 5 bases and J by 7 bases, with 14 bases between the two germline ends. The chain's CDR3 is CASSLQGDIGELFF. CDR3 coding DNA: TGTGCCAGCAGTCTTCAGGGCGACATCGGGGAGCTGTTTTTT.